This T cell receptor (beta chain) stems from a study of CD8 T cells in Susac syndrome. After extraction with the RNeasy kit, roughly 0.5 to 1 ug of the RNA was reverse transcribed using random hexamers. In TCRdb, the immunoSEQ multiplex PCR reads were re-called with MiXCR into one record per CDR3 protein. This sample has hundreds of thousands of distinct CDR3 sequences, with over 85% found just once. The study sequenced TCR beta in blood CD8+ and CD4+ T cells. The multiple sclerosis controls were treatment-naive patients with relapsing-remitting disease that was stable or active. This CDR3 is 15 amino acids long. Losses at the gene ends were 3 bases for V and 8 bases for J; bases not matched to a gene: 13. The germline V gene encodes CDR1 SGHDT and CDR2 YYEEEE.

V and J are TRBV5-6 and TRBJ2-7; TRBD2 matches at 8 bases. The sequenced sample consisted of CD4+ T cells from PBMCs. This receptor was taken from a human donor with multiple sclerosis. The chain's CDR3 is CASSSGGALATKQYV. The CDR3 DNA sequence: TGTGCCAGCAGCTCGGGGGGGGCACTCGCTACGAAGCAGTACGTC.